This T cell receptor (beta chain) was captured in a study of control samples from healthy donors and cancer patients. Generated by immunoSEQ multiplex PCR, the TCRdb table keeps only in-frame clones and is missing some. The sample gives around 70,000 clones, around 90% of which show up once; approximately 9.8% is in the top ten. Trimming removed 6 bases at V and 2 bases at J, with 10 bases between. Looked up from germline, CDR1 is SNHLY and CDR2 is FYNNEI. CDR3 length: 14 residues. This receptor was identified in a woman aged 45-60 years with colorectal cancer. The genes are TRBV2 and TRBJ2-2; the D gene could be TRBD1 or TRBD2 (5 bases each). The specimen sequenced was PBMCs. CDR3 sequence: CASRRDPNTGELFF. The CDR3 bases are TGTGCCAGCAGAAGGGACCCTAACACCGGGGAGCTGTTTTTT.